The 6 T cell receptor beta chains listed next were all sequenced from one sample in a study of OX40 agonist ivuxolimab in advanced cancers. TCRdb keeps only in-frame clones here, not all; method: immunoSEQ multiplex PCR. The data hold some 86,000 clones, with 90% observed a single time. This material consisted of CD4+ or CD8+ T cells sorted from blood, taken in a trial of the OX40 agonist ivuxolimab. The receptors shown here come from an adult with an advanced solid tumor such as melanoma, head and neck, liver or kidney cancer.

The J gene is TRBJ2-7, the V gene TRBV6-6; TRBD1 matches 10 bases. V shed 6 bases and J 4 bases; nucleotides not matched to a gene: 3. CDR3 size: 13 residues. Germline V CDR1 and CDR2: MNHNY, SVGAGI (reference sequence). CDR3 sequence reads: CASRGQGHYEQYV. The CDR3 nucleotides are TGTGCCAGCAGGGGACAGGGGCATTACGAGCAGTACGTC.

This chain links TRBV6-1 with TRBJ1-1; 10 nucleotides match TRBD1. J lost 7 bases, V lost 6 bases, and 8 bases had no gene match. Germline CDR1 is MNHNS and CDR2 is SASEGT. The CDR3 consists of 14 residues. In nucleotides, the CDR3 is TGTGCCAGCAGCGAGGACAGGGGGGCTGGTGAAGCTTTCTTT. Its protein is CASSEDRGAGEAFF.

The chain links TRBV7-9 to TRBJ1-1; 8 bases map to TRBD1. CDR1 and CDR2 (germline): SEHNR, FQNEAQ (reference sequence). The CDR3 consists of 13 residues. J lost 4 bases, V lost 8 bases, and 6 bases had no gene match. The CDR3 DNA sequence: TGTGCCAGCCCAGGGGGCAATCGCACTGAAGCTTTCTTT. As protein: CASPGGNRTEAFF.

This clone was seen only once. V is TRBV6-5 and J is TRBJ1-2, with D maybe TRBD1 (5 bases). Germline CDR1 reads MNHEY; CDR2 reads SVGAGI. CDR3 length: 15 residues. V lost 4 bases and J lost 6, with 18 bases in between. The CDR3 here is CASSLKLGSGNGYTF. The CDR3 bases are TGTGCCAGCAGTTTAAAACTAGGCTCAGGGAATGGCTACACCTTC.

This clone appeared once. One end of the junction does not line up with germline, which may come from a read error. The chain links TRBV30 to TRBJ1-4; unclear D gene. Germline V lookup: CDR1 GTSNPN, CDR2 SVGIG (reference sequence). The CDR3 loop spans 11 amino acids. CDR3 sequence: CAWRGSRKTVF. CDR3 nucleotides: TGTGCCTGGAGGGGGTCCAGAAAAACTGTTTTT.

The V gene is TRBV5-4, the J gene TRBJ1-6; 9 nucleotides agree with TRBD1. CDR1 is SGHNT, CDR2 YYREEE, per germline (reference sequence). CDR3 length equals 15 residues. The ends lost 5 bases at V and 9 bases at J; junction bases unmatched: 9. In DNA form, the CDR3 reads TGTGCCAGCAGTCACGACACAGGGGGCGGTTCACCCCTCCACTTT. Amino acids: CASSHDTGGGSPLHF.